The TCR beta chain described here comes from a study of T cells in Graves' hyperthyroidism and ophthalmopathy. This clonotype has a handful of counts. Authors of the study amplified TCR beta CDR3 regions from RNA transcripts. HTBI primers were used for first-round RT-PCR of the TCR CDR3. TCRdb re-called the multiplex PCR reads through MiXCR, storing one row per CDR3 protein. This table holds approximately 570,000 distinct CDR3 sequences, 20% found once. Input material: blood. This receptor was taken from a man aged 40-50 years with Graves' ophthalmopathy.

CDR3 region: CAISESAGAAFNSPLHF. The CDR3, as DNA: TGTGCCATCAGTGAGTCGGCCGGGGCAGCTTTTAATTCACCCCTCCACTTT. The chain couples TRBV10-3 to TRBJ1-6, with D tentatively TRBD1 (5 bases). Trimming stripped 0 bases from V and 6 bases from J, with 15 bases between. This CDR3 has 17 residues. Germline V CDR1 and CDR2: ENHRY, SYGVKD.